This T cell receptor beta chain stems from a study of response to subunit inactivated influenza vaccine. Study-wide points: It was suggested by the authors that few new T cells are recruited by each seasonal influenza vaccination.

This clonotype was recorded a few times. Antigen: not known. Between the trimmed V and J ends, which lost 4 bases and 11 bases, there was a span of 14 bases. The CDR3 length is 12 residues. Germline-derived CDR1 and CDR2 are PRHDT and FYEKMQ (reference sequence). From the RT-PCR reads, TCRdb called clonotypes with MiXCR, one entry per CDR3 protein. The repertoire holds fewer than 800,000 distinct CDR3 sequences, with around a sixth as singletons. The receptor was derived from a man aged 50 or older who received an inactivated influenza vaccine. Source: PBMCs from blood, taken less than 13 days after vaccination. V is TRBV13 and J is TRBJ1-1, with D perhaps matching TRBD1 (5 bases). The DNA for the CDR3 is TGTGCCAGCAGCTCCCAGGGCAGTGGGGCTTTCTTT. Translating it yields CASSSQGSGAFF.